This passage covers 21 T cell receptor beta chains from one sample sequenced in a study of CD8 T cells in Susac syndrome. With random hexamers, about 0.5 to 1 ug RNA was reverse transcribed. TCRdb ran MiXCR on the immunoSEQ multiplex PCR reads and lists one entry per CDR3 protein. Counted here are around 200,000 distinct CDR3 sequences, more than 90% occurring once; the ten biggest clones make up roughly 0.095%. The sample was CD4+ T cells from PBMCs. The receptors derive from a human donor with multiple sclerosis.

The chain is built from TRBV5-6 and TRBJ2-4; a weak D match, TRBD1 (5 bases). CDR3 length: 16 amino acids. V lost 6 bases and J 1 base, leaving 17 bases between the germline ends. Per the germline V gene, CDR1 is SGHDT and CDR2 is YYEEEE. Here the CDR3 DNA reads TGTGCCAGCACCCCCAAGGGGTCTCTGGCCAAAAACATTCAGTACTTC. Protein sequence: CASTPKGSLAKNIQYF.

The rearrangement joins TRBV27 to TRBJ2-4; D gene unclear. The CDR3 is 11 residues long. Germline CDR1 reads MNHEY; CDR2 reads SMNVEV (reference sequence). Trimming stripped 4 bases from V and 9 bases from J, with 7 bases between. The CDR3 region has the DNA TGTGCCAGCAGTTGGGCGAGCATTCAGTACTTC. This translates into CASSWASIQYF.

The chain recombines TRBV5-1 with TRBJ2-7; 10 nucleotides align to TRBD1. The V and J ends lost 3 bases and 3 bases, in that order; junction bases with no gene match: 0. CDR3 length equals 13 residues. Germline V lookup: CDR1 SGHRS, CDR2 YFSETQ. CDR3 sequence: CASSWTGGYEQYF. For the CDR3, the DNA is TGCGCCAGCAGCTGGACAGGGGGCTACGAGCAGTACTTC.

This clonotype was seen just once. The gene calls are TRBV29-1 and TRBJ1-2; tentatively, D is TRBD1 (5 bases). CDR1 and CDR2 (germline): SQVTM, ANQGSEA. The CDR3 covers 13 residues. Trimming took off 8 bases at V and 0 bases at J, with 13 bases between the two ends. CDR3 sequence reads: CSSGHLANYGYTF. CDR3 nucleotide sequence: TGCAGCTCCGGACACCTAGCTAACTATGGCTACACCTTC.

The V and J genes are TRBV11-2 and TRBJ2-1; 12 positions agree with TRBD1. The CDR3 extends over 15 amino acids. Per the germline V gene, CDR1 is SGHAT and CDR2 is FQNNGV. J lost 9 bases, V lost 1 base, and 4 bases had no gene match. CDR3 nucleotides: TGTGCCAGCAGCTTAGTCGGGACAGGGGGCGGTGAGCAGTTCTTC. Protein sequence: CASSLVGTGGGEQFF. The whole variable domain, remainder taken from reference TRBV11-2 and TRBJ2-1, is EAGVAQSPRYKIIEKRQSVAFWCNPISGHATLYWYQQILGQGPKLLIQFQNNGVVDDSQLPKDRFSAERLKGVDSTLKIQPAKLEDSAVYLCASSLVGTGGGEQFFGPGTRLTVL.

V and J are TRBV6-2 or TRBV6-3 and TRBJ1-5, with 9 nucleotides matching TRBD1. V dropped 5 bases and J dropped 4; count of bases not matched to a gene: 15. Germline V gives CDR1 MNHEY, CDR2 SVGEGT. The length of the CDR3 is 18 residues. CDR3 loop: CASSRRRGRGTGNQPQHF. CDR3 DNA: TGTGCCAGCAGTCGCAGACGGGGCCGCGGGACAGGGAATCAGCCCCAGCATTTT.

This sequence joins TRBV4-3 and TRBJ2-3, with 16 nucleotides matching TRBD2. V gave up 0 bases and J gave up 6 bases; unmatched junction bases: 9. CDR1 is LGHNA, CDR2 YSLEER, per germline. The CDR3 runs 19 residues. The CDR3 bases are TGCGCCAGCAGCCAAGATACGGGACTAGCGGGGGGGCCGTATGATACGCAGTATTTT. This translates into CASSQDTGLAGGPYDTQYF.

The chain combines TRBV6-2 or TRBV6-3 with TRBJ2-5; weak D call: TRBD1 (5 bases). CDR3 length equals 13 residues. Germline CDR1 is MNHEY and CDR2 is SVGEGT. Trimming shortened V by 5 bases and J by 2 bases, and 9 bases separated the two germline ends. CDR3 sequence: CASSTQEQETQYF. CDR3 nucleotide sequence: TGTGCCAGCAGTACACAGGAACAAGAGACCCAGTACTTC.

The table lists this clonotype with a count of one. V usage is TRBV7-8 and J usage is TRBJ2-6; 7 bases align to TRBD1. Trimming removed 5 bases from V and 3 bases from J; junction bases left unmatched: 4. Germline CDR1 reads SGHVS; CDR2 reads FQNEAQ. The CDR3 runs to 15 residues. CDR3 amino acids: CASSLDRVGANVLTF. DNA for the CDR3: TGTGCCAGCAGCCTTGACAGGGTTGGGGCCAACGTCCTGACTTTC.

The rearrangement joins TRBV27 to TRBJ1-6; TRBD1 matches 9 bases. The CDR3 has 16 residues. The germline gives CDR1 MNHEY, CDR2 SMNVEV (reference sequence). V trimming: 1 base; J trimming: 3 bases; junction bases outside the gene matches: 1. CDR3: CASSLWGQGYNSPLHF. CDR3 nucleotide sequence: TGTGCCAGCAGTTTATGGGGACAGGGCTATAATTCACCCCTCCACTTT.

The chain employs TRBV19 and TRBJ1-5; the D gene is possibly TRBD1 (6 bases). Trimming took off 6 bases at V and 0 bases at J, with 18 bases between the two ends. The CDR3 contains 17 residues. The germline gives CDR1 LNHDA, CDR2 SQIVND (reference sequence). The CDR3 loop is CASSLTGIPYSNQPQHF. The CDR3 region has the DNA TGTGCCAGTAGCCTCACAGGGATTCCTTATAGCAATCAGCCCCAGCATTTT.

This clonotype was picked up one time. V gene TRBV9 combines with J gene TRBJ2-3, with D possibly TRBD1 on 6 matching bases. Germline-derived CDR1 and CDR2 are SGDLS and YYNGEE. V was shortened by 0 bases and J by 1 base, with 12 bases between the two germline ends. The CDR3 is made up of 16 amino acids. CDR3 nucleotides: TGTGCCAGCAGCGTAGCTGGGGGCCCGGGCACAGATACGCAGTATTTT. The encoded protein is CASSVAGGPGTDTQYF.

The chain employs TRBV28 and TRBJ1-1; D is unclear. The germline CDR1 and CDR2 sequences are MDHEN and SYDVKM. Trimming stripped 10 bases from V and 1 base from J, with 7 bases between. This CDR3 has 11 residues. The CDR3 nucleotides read TGTGCCATCCTAGAGAACACTGAAGCTTTCTTT. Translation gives CAILENTEAFF.

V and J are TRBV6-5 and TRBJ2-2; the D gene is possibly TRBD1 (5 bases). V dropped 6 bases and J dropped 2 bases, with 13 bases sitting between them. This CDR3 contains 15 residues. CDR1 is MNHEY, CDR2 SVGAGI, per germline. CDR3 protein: CASRIDSPNTGELFF. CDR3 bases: TGTGCCAGCAGAATTGACAGCCCAAACACCGGGGAGCTGTTTTTT.

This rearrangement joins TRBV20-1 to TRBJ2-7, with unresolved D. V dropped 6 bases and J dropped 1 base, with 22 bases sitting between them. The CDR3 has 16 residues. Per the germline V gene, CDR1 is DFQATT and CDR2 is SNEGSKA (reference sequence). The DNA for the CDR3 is TGCAGTGCCACTGGATCGGTCAACCAGGATTCCTACGAGCAGTACTTC. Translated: CSATGSVNQDSYEQYF.

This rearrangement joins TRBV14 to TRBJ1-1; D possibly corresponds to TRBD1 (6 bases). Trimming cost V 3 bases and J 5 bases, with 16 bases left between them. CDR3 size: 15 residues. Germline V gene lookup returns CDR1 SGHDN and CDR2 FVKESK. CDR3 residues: CASSHRDIPRTEAFF. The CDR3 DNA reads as TGTGCCAGCAGCCACCGGGACATACCGCGGACTGAAGCTTTCTTT. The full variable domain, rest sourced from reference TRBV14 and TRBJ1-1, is EAGVTQFPSHSVIEKGQTVTLRCDPISGHDNLYWYRRVMGKEIKFLLHFVKESKQDESGMPNNRFLAERTGGTYSTLKVQPAELEDSGVYFCASSHRDIPRTEAFFGQGTRLTVV.

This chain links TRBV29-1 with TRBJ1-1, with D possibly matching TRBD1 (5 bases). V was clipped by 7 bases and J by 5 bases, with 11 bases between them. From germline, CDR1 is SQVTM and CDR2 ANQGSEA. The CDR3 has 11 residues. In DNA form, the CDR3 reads TGCAGCGCGGGGGAGGGGACTGAAGCTTTCTTT. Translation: CSAGEGTEAFF.

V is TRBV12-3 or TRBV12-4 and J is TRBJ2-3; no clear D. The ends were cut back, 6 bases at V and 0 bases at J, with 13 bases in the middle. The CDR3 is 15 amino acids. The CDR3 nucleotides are TGTGCCAGCAGCCGTGGACGCTTGAGCACAGATACGCAGTATTTT. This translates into CASSRGRLSTDTQYF.

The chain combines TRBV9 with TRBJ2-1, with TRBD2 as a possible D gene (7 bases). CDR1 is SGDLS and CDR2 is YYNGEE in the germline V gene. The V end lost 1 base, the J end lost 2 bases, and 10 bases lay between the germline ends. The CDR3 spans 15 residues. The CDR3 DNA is TGTGCCAGCAGCGTACGGGGGGCCCCCTACAATGAGCAGTTCTTC. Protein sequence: CASSVRGAPYNEQFF.

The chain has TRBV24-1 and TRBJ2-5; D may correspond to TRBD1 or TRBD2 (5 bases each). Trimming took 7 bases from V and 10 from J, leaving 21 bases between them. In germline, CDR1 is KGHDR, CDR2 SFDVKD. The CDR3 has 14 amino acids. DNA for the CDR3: TGTGCCACCAGATCCGGGACCCCGAGTAGGGACCAGTACTTC. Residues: CATRSGTPSRDQYF.

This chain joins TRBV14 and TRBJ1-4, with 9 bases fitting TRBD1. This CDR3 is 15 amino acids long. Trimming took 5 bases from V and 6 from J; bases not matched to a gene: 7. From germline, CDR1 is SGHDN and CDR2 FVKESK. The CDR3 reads CASSGPGTGYEKLFF. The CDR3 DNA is TGTGCCAGCAGCGGGCCCGGGACAGGGTATGAAAAACTGTTTTTT.